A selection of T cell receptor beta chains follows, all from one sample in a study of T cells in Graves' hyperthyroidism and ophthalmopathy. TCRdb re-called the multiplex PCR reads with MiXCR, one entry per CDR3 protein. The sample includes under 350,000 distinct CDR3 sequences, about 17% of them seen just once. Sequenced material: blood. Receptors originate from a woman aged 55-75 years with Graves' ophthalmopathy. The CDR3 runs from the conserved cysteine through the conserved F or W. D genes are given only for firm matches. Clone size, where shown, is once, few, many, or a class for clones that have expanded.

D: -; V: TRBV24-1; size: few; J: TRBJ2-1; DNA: TGTGCCACCAGTGACCCCGGGACTGTATACAATGAGCAGTTCTTC; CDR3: CATSDPGTVYNEQFF
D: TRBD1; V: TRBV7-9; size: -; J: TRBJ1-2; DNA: TGTGCCAGCAGCAGCCGGGACAGGGCCTATGGCTACACCTTC; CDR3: CASSSRDRAYGYTF
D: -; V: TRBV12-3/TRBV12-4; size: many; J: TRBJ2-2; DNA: TGTGCCAGCAGTGAACTAGAAGGCACCGGGGAGCTGTTTTTT; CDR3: CASSELEGTGELFF
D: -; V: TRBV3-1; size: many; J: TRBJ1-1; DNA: TGTGCCAGCAGCCAAGTCGAGGGAGAAGCTTTCTTT; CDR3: CASSQVEGEAFF
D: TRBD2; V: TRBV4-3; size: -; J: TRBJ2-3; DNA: TGCGCCAGCAGCCAAGAAGCCGGGACTAGCGGTCGCACAGATACGCAGTATTTT; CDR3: CASSQEAGTSGRTDTQYF
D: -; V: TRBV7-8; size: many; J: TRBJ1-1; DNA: TGTGCCAGCAGCGGTGAGGTCAGTCACACTGAAGCTTTCTTT; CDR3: CASSGEVSHTEAFF
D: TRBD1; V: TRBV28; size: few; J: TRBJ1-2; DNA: TGTGCCAGCAGTCCGGGACAGCCTCGTCTCTATGGCTACACCTTC; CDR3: CASSPGQPRLYGYTF
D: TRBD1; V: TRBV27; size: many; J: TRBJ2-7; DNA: TGTGCCACTGTACAGTATACCGGGACAGGGCTTAACGAGCAGTACTTC; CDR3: CATVQYTGTGLNEQYF
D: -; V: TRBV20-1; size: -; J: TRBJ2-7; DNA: TGCAGTGCTTACGGTGGAGTTGCCTACGAGCAGTACTTC; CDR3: CSAYGGVAYEQYF
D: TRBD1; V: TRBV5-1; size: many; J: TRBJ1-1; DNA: TGCGCCAGCAGCTTGGCCGACCCTCGACAGGGGGATCGGGCTTTCTTT; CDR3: CASSLADPRQGDRAFF
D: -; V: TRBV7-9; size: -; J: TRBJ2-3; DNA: TGTGCCAGCAGACCCCGCAGGGCGATCTCCCCCTTAAGCACAGATACGCAGTATTTT; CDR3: CASRPRRAISPLSTDTQYF
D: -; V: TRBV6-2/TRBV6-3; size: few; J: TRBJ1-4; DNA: TGTGCCAGCAGAGAGGGGGGGACTAATGAAAAACTGTTTTTT; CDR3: CASREGGTNEKLFF
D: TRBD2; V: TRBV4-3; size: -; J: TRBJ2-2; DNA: TGCGCCAGCAGCCAAGAAGGAATAGCGGGAAACACCGGGGAGCTGTTTTTT; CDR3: CASSQEGIAGNTGELFF
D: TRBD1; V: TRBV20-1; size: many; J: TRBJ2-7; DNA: TGCAGTGCTAGTTTATTGGGACAGGGTTGGAACGAGCAGTACTTC; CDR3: CSASLLGQGWNEQYF
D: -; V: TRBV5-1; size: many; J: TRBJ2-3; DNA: TGCGCCAGCAGCTTGGCGGGTGCAGGGATGGCAGATACGCAGTATTTT; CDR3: CASSLAGAGMADTQYF
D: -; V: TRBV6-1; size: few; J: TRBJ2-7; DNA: TGTGCCAGCAGTAAGGACTTCTACGAGCAGTACTTC; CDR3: CASSKDFYEQYF
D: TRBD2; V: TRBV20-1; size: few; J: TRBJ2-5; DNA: TGCAGTGCCGGGAGCGGGGGAGAGACCCAGTACTTC; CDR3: CSAGSGGETQYF
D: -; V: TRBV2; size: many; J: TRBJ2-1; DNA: TGTGCCAGCAAAGAACATGAGCAGTTCTTC; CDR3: CASKEHEQFF
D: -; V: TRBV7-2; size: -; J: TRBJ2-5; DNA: TGTGCCAGCAGCTTAGCGGTAACGGAGGAGACCCAGTACTTC; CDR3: CASSLAVTEETQYF
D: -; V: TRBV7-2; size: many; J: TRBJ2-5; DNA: TGTGCCAGCAGTTCATATGCCAGGGAAGAGACCCAGTACTTC; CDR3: CASSSYAREETQYF
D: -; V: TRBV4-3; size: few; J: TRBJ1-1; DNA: TGCGCCAGCAGCCAAGATCTGTTCGGGGGAGCGAACACTGAAGCTTTCTTT; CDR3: CASSQDLFGGANTEAFF
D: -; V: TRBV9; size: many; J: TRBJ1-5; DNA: TGTGCCAGCACCAGAACCGGGACCCCGGGGGAGCCCCAGCATTTT; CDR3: CASTRTGTPGEPQHF
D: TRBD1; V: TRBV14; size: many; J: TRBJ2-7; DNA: TGTGCCAGCAGCGAAACAGGGGCGGCCCCAACCTACGAGCAGTACTTC; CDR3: CASSETGAAPTYEQYF
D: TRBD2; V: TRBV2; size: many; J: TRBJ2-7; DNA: TGTGCCAGCAGCGGGACTAGCGGGAGGGACGAGCAGTACTTC; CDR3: CASSGTSGRDEQYF
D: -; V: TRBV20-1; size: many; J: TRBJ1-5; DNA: TGCAGTGCTAGAGATCGGGGGCGGCAGCCCCAGCATTTT; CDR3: CSARDRGRQPQHF
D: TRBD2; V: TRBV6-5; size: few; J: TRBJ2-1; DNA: TGTGCCAGCAGTTACTCTCGAGCGGGAGGATCCTACAATGAGCAGTTCTTC; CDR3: CASSYSRAGGSYNEQFF
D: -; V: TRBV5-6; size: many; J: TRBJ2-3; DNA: TGTGCCAGCAGCCCCGACCCGGATACGCAGTATTTT; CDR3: CASSPDPDTQYF
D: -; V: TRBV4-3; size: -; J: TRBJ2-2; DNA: TGCGCCAGCAGCCAAGATGCCAGGGGTTTGATGGCCGGGGAGCTGTTTTTT; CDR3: CASSQDARGLMAGELFF
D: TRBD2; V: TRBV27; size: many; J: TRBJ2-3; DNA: TGTGCCAGCAGTTTTGGAGCGGGGGGTCCCCTCGATACGCAGTATTTT; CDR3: CASSFGAGGPLDTQYF
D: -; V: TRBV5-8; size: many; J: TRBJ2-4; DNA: TGTGCCAGCAGCTTGGGCAGGGACCAAAACATTCAGTACTTC; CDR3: CASSLGRDQNIQYF
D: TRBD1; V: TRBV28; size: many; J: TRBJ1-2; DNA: TGTGCCAGCAGTACATCGGGACAGACCTATGGCTACACCTTC; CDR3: CASSTSGQTYGYTF
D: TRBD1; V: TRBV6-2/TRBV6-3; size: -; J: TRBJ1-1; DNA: TGTGCCAGCAGTTACCCTTTCCCAAGGGGACAGGTGAACACTGAAGCTTTCTTT; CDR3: CASSYPFPRGQVNTEAFF
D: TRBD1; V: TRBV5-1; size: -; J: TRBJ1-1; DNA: TGCGCCAGCAGCTTGAGGGACAGGGGGGACACTGAAGCTTTCTTT; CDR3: CASSLRDRGDTEAFF
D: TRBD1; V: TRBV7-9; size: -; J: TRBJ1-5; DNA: TGTGCCAGCAGCTCAGGGGGACACGGCAATCAGCCCCAGCATTTT; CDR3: CASSSGGHGNQPQHF
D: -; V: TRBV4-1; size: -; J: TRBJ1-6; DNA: TGCGCCAGCAGCCAAGACCAGAATTCACCCCTCCACTTT; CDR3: CASSQDQNSPLHF
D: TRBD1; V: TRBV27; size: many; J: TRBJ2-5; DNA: TGTGCCAGCAGTTTATCACAGGGGGTCCGGACCCAGTACTTC; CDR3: CASSLSQGVRTQYF
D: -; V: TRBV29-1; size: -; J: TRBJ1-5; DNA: TGCAGCGTCACGGAAGATAGCAATCAGCCCCAGCATTTT; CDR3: CSVTEDSNQPQHF
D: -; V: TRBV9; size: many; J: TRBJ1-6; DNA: TGTGCCAGCAGCGTTGGGGCAGGTTCGTCTAATTCACCCCTCCACTTT; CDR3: CASSVGAGSSNSPLHF
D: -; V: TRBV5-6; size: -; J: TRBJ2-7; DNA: TGTGCCAGCAGCTTGAACCGAAACTACGAGCAGTACTTC; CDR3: CASSLNRNYEQYF
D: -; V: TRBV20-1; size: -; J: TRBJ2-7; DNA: TGCAGTGCTAGTTACCCGGGACTCTCATCCTACGAGCAGTACTTC; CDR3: CSASYPGLSSYEQYF
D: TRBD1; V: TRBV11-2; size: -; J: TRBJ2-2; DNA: TGTGCCAGCATCAAACCCCGGGACAGGGGGTCCTGTGGGGAGCTGTTTTTT; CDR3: CASIKPRDRGSCGELFF
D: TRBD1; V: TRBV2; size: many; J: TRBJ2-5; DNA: TGTGCCAATGCGGACAGGGAAGAGACCCAGTACTTC; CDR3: CANADREETQYF
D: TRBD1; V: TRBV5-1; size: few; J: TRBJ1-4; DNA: TGCGCCAGCCGGACAGGGGGCGAAAAACTGTTTTTT; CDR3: CASRTGGEKLFF
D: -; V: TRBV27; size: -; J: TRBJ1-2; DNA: TGTGCCAGCAGTGATACCGGGATTGGCTACACCTTC; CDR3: CASSDTGIGYTF
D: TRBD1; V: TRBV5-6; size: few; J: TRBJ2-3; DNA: TGTGCCAGCAGCTTGGTGTTCGGGACAGAAAGTAGCAGGTACACAGATACGCAGTATTTT; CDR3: CASSLVFGTESSRYTDTQYF
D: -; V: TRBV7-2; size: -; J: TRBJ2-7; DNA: TGTGCCAGCAGCTTTAGTGGCGGAGGGAGCTCCTACGAGCAGTACTTC; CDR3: CASSFSGGGSSYEQYF
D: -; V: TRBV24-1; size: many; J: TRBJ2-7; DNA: TGTGCCACCAGTGATCCAATGAGACCCTACGAGCAGTACTTC; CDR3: CATSDPMRPYEQYF
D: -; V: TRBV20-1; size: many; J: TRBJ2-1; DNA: TGCAGTGCTAGCAGGTCGACCCACAATGAGCAGTTCTTC; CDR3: CSASRSTHNEQFF
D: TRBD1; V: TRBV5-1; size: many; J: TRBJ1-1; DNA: TGCGCCAGCACCGAGTACCAGGGGGGCTTGACTGAAGCTTTCTTT; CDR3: CASTEYQGGLTEAFF
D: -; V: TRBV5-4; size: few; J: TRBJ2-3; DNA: TGTGCCAGCAGCTTGGATGGCTCCATGGGAGATACGCAGTATTTT; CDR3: CASSLDGSMGDTQYF
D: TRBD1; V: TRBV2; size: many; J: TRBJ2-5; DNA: TGTGCCAGCAGGGACAGGGATTTGGAGACCCAGTACTTC; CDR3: CASRDRDLETQYF
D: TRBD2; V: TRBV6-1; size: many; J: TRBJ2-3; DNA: TGTGCCAGCACTAAAAGGGCTAGCGGGACTAGCACAGATACGCAGTATTTT; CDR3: CASTKRASGTSTDTQYF
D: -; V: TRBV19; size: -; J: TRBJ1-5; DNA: TGTGCCAGTAGTCTCCTCCCGGTCAGTCAGCCCCAGCATTTT; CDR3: CASSLLPVSQPQHF
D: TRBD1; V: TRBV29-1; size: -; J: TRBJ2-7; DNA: TGCAGCGTTGCCGGGACAGGGGGCTTATACGAGCAGTACTTC; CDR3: CSVAGTGGLYEQYF
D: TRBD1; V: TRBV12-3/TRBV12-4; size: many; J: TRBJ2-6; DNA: TGTGCCAGCAGTACCGGGACAGGGGGTCTGGGGGCCAACGTCCTGACTTTC; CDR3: CASSTGTGGLGANVLTF
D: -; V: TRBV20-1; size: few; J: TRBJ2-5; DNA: TGCTGTGTAGGGTCGTTCCAGTACTTC; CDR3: CCVGSFQYF
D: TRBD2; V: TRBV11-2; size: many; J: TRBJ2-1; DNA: TGTGCCAGCAGATCTCCGGGACTAGCGCATTACAATGAGCAGTTCTTC; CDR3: CASRSPGLAHYNEQFF
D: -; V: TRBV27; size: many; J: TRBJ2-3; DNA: TGTGCCAGCAGTTTTCTAGGTGGCGATACGCAGTATTTT; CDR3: CASSFLGGDTQYF
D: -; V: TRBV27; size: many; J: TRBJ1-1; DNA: TGTGCCAGCAGCCGCGACAGGTTGAACACTGAAGCTTTCTTT; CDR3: CASSRDRLNTEAFF
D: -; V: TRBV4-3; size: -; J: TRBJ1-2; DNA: TGCGCCAGCAGCCAAGACGGGCAGACTCTCTATGGCTACACCTTC; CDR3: CASSQDGQTLYGYTF